This TCR beta chain was obtained from a study of glioma-infiltrating T cells after dendritic cell vaccination. Turning to the study itself: Patients had newly diagnosed or recurrent glioblastoma and received dendritic cell vaccines. Patients received autologous tumor lysate-pulsed dendritic cell vaccination between the early 2000s and the early 2010s.

The time point is: after dendritic cell vaccination, including at tumor progression/relapse. The immunoSEQ assay amplified TCRB CDR3 from up to 2 ug DNA. Primers: 60 V beta forward and 13 J beta reverse. TCRdb's copy holds only in-frame clones and misses some; the assay was immunoSEQ multiplex PCR. This table has roughly 60,000 clones, about 83% appearing once. The CDR3 totals 16 residues. Unmatched junction bases numbered 8, after V lost 2 bases and J lost 5 bases. Germline V lookup: CDR1 SGHNT, CDR2 YENEEA. Sequences were derived from blood, sampled after dendritic cell vaccination. This rearrangement joins TRBV11-3 to TRBJ2-7; 11 positions agree with TRBD2. This receptor was obtained from a human donor with glioblastoma. The DNA of the CDR3 is TGTGCCAGCAGCTTATTTAGCGGGGGGGATAAGAACGAGCAGTACTTC. Protein product: CASSLFSGGDKNEQYF.